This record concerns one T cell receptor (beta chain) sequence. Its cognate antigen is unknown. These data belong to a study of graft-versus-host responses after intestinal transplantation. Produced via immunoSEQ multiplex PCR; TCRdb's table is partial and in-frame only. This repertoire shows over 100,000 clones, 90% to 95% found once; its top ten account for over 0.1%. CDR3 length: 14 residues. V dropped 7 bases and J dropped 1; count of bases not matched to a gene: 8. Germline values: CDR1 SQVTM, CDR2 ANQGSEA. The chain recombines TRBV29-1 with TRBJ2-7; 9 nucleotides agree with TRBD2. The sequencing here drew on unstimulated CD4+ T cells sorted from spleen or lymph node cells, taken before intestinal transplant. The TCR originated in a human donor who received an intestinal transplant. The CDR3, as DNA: TGCAGCGCCCAGGCTAGCGGGGCTTCCTACGAGCAGTACTTC. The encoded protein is CSAQASGASYEQYF.